This T cell receptor (beta chain) was found in a study of control samples from healthy donors and cancer patients. The method was immunoSEQ multiplex PCR; TCRdb's version includes in-frame clones alone and lacks a portion of them. The sample lists over 150,000 clones, around 90% seen once, with about 2.1% in the top ten. V was clipped by 3 bases and J by 7 bases, with 8 bases between them. Germline CDR1 reads SQVTM; CDR2 reads ANQGSEA. This CDR3 contains 11 residues. J is TRBJ2-3 and V is TRBV29-1; D unresolved. Material for sequencing was blood. The sequence derives from a woman in her thirties or forties in good health. The CDR3 spells CSVEVANTQYF. The CDR3, as DNA: TGCAGCGTTGAGGTGGCGAATACGCAGTATTTT.